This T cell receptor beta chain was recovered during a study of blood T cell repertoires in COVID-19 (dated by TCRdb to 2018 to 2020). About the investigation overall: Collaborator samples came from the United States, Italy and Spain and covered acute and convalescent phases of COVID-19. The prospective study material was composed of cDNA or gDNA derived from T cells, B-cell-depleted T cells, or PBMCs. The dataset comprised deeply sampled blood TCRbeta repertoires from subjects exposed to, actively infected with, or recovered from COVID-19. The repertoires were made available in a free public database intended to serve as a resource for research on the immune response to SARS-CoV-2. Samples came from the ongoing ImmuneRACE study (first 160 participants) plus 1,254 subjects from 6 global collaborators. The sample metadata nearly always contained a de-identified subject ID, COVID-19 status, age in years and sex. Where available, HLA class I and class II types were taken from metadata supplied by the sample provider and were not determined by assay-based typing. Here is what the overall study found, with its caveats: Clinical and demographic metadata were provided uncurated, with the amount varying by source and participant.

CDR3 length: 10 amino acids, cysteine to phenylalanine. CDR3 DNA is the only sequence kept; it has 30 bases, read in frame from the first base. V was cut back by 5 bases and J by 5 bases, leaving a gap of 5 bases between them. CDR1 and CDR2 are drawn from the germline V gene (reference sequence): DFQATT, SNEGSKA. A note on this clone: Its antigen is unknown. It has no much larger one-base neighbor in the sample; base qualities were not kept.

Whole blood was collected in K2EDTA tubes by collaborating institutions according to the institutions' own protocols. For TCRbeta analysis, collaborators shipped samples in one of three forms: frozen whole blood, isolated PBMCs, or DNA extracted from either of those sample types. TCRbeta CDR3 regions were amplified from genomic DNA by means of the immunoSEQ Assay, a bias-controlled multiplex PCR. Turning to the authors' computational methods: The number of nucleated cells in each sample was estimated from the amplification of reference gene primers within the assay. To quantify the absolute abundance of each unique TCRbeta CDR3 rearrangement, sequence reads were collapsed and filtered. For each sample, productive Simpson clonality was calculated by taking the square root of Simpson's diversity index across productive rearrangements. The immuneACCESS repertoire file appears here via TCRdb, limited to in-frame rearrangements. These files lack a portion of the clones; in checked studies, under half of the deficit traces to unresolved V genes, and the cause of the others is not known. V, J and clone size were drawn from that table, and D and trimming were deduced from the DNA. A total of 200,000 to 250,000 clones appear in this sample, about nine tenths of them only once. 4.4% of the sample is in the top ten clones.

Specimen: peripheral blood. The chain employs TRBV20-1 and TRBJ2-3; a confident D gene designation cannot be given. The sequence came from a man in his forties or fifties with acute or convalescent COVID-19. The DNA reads TGCAGTGCTCCCAGAGATACGCAGTATTTT. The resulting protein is CSAPRDTQYF.